This TCR beta chain was profiled in a study of blood T cells in healthy people across ages. Sample-barcoded 5' priming and a J-beta primer mix drove a second PCR of 7 to 11 cycles. MiXCR, run by TCRdb on the 5' RACE reads, gives a single entry per CDR3 protein. The table includes 550,000 to 800,000 distinct CDR3 sequences, around 21% detected once. In germline, CDR1 is SGHAT, CDR2 FQNNGV. This CDR3 has 20 residues. The V and J ends lost 5 bases and 5 bases, in that order; junction bases with no gene match: 21. Source material: blood. The genes are TRBV11-2 and TRBJ2-5, with 12 nucleotides matching TRBD2. The TCR comes from an older man in good health. CDR3 residues: CASSPMGPLLAGGEWETQYF. Here the CDR3 DNA reads TGTGCCAGCAGCCCCATGGGGCCCCTACTAGCGGGAGGAGAATGGGAGACCCAGTACTTC.